This record covers a single TCR beta chain. This CDR3 comprises 15 residues. V lost 5 bases, J lost 6 bases, and 19 bases lay in between. The germline V gene encodes CDR1 SGHTA and CDR2 FQGNSA. Sequenced by immunoSEQ multiplex PCR; TCRdb stores in-frame clones only, minus some. The sample has a few hundred thousand clones, roughly 85% seen once. In terms of age and location, participants ranged from about 18 to 100 years and lived in about two dozen US areas. This entry comes from a study of blood T cell repertoires in COVID-19. Study background: Collection of acute and convalescent COVID-19 samples took place in the United States, Italy and Spain. PBMCs, B-cell-depleted T cells, or T cells provided the cDNA or gDNA that made up the material.

The sample comprised PBMCs or T cells enriched from blood (not recorded which). This clonotype originated in a woman between 50 and 59 years old who had been exposed to COVID-19. The V and J genes are TRBV7-2 and TRBJ1-2; tentatively, D is TRBD1 (6 bases). The CDR3 DNA is TGTGCCAGCAGCGAGAAAGGGGCGGGGGCCCATGGCTACACCTTC. It translates to CASSEKGAGAHGYTF.